This TCR beta chain is drawn from a study of shared clonotypes between healthy human individuals. Study-level information: The composition of the donors was two women and three men aged 18 to 49.

Points from the study as a whole: Collection of samples was limited to blood; tissue repertoires likely differ.

Every donor, a Caucasian adult, lived in Nashville, Tennessee. CDR3 length equals 17 residues. Germline-derived CDR1 and CDR2 are LGHNA and YNFKEQ. V shed 3 bases and J 0 bases; nucleotides not matched to a gene: 5. Original analysis: Filtering differed since immunoSEQ provided only junctions, with no quality scores. Using immunoSEQ multiplex PCR, the repertoire was profiled, and TCRdb retains in-frame clones only, with some absent. The V and J calls and clone size were taken over from that table, and D and trimming were inferred from the DNA. The sample carries fewer than 600,000 clones, roughly four fifths recorded once. Notes on this clone: The target antigen is unknown.

The sample comprised PBMCs. The V call is TRBV4-2, the J call TRBJ2-1, with 10 nucleotides matching TRBD2. This clonotype was sampled from a woman aged 35 to 49 in good health. Some clones in this sample may be carry-over from other donors' samples. The CDR3, as DNA: TGTGCCAGCAGCCAGTCGGGACTAGCGAGCTCCTACAATGAGCAGTTCTTC. Its protein is CASSQSGLASSYNEQFF.